A selection of T cell receptor beta chains follows, all from one sample in a study of blood T cell repertoires in COVID-19. TCRdb keeps only in-frame clones here, not all; method: immunoSEQ multiplex PCR. Of almost 300,000 clones in the sample, about 88% are singletons; the top ten hold 1% to 1.5%. Source material: peripheral blood. The origin of the receptors is a man between 65 and 79 years old with acute or convalescent COVID-19. CDR3s include the opening cysteine and the closing phenylalanine or tryptophan. The order of the fields is J gene, D gene, clone size, V gene, CDR3 DNA, CDR3 protein. The D gene is left open where the match is weak. Clone size, where shown, is once, few, many, or a class for clones that have expanded.

J: TRBJ2-1; D: -; size: -; V: TRBV28; DNA: TGTGCCAGCATATCGACACCCTCTAATGAGCAGTTCTTC; CDR3: CASISTPSNEQFF
J: TRBJ1-2; D: -; size: -; V: TRBV5-1; DNA: TGCGCCAGCAGCCCACCAGGAGGGACCGATGGCTACACCTTC; CDR3: CASSPPGGTDGYTF
J: TRBJ1-6; D: -; size: -; V: TRBV19; DNA: TGTGCCAGTAGTATCTCGGACAGCTGGCCGGATTCACCCCTCCACTTT; CDR3: CASSISDSWPDSPLHF
J: TRBJ2-5; D: TRBD1; size: -; V: TRBV6-5; DNA: TGTGCCAGCAGCCCCGGGACAGGGGTAGGAGAGACCCAGTACTTC; CDR3: CASSPGTGVGETQYF
J: TRBJ2-5; D: -; size: -; V: TRBV5-1; DNA: TGCGCCAGCAGCTTGGACTTGGGGAGAGAGACCCAGTACTTC; CDR3: CASSLDLGRETQYF
J: TRBJ2-7; D: TRBD1; size: -; V: TRBV6-2/TRBV6-3; DNA: TGTGCCAGCAGGCCTAGGGACAGAAGAGGACAATACGAGCAGTACTTC; CDR3: CASRPRDRRGQYEQYF
J: TRBJ2-1; D: -; size: -; V: TRBV4-3; DNA: TGCGCCAGCAGCCGCAGGGCAAGCTCCTACAATGAGCAGTTCTTC; CDR3: CASSRRASSYNEQFF
J: TRBJ2-7; D: -; size: -; V: TRBV19; DNA: TGTGCCAGTAGTATAAATGGGGGGGCGTCCTACGAGCAGTACTTC; CDR3: CASSINGGASYEQYF
J: TRBJ2-7; D: -; size: -; V: TRBV30; DNA: TGTGCCTGGAATGCGGGCGGATACTCCTACGAGCAGTACTTC; CDR3: CAWNAGGYSYEQYF
J: TRBJ1-2; D: TRBD1; size: -; V: TRBV4-1; DNA: TGCGCCAGCAGCCAAGATCCAGGGGGCGATGGCTACACCTTC; CDR3: CASSQDPGGDGYTF
J: TRBJ2-5; D: TRBD1; size: many; V: TRBV2; DNA: TGTGCCAGCCTTGGACAGGGTGGGGAGACCCAGTACTTC; CDR3: CASLGQGGETQYF
J: TRBJ1-5; D: -; size: -; V: TRBV5-1; DNA: TGCGCCAGCAGTCTGGCGGGAGCGGGTCAGCCCCAGCATTTT; CDR3: CASSLAGAGQPQHF
J: TRBJ1-6; D: TRBD1; size: -; V: TRBV6-6; DNA: TGTGCCAGCAGTTACGGGTTGGGACAGAGAAATTCACCCCTCCACTTT; CDR3: CASSYGLGQRNSPLHF
J: TRBJ2-3; D: -; size: once; V: TRBV24-1; DNA: TGTGCCACCAGTGATTACCCCGGGAGCACAGATACGCAGTATTTT; CDR3: CATSDYPGSTDTQYF
J: TRBJ1-2; D: TRBD1; size: -; V: TRBV5-6; DNA: TGTGCCAGCAGCTTGATCTTCCGGGACAGGGAAAACTATGGCTACACCTTC; CDR3: CASSLIFRDRENYGYTF
J: TRBJ2-7; D: -; size: -; V: TRBV7-2; DNA: TGTGCCAGCGGAGCCCTGAACGGCGGGGCCGAGCAGTACTTC; CDR3: CASGALNGGAEQYF
J: TRBJ1-4; D: -; size: -; V: TRBV20-1; DNA: TGCAGTGCTAGTCACAAGACTGACGGTGAAAAACTGTTTTTT; CDR3: CSASHKTDGEKLFF
J: TRBJ2-6; D: -; size: -; V: TRBV10-2; DNA: TGCGCCAGCAGTTCAGGATTATCTGGGGCCAACGTCCTGACTTTC; CDR3: CASSSGLSGANVLTF
J: TRBJ1-5; D: -; size: -; V: TRBV6-2/TRBV6-3; DNA: TGTGCCAGCAGTTACATACGGGATCAGCCCCAGCATTTT; CDR3: CASSYIRDQPQHF
J: TRBJ2-3; D: -; size: -; V: TRBV5-5; DNA: TGTGCCAGCAGGCTGGAGTGGTCCAGCACAGATACGCAGTATTTT; CDR3: CASRLEWSSTDTQYF
J: TRBJ2-7; D: TRBD2; size: -; V: TRBV4-2; DNA: TGTGCCAGCAGCCGAGCGGGAGAAGGCGAGCAGTACTTC; CDR3: CASSRAGEGEQYF
J: TRBJ2-3; D: -; size: -; V: TRBV15; DNA: TGTGCCACCAGCAGGGACAGAACAAGCACAGATACGCAGTATTTT; CDR3: CATSRDRTSTDTQYF
J: TRBJ1-1; D: -; size: -; V: TRBV7-2; DNA: TGTGCCAGCAGCTTGTGGGGAGGAAGCGAAGCTTTCTTT; CDR3: CASSLWGGSEAFF
J: TRBJ1-5; D: TRBD1; size: few; V: TRBV5-8; DNA: TGTGCCAGCAGTGGGGGACAGAATAGCAATCAGCCCCAGCATTTT; CDR3: CASSGGQNSNQPQHF
J: TRBJ2-1; D: TRBD2; size: -; V: TRBV19; DNA: TGTGCCAGTAGCCGTAGCGGGAGTTACAATGAGCAGTTCTTC; CDR3: CASSRSGSYNEQFF
J: TRBJ2-1; D: TRBD1; size: -; V: TRBV6-2/TRBV6-3; DNA: TGTGCCAGCAGTCGGGACAGCGGTGAGCAGTTCTTC; CDR3: CASSRDSGEQFF
J: TRBJ2-3; D: TRBD2; size: once; V: TRBV7-3; DNA: TGTGCCAGCAGCCCCCTGGGACTAGCGGGGGGCCGGACCACAGATACGCAGTATTTT; CDR3: CASSPLGLAGGRTTDTQYF
J: TRBJ2-1; D: -; size: -; V: TRBV28; DNA: TGTGCCAGCAGTCCCGGGACTTGGGTGAATGAGCAGTTCTTC; CDR3: CASSPGTWVNEQFF
J: TRBJ1-2; D: -; size: few; V: TRBV7-2; DNA: TGTGCCAGCAGCTTAGGACAGATCCAGGGCTACACCTTC; CDR3: CASSLGQIQGYTF
J: TRBJ2-3; D: TRBD2; size: -; V: TRBV29-1; DNA: TGCAGCGTTCGTGGCGGGAGGAGCGCAGATACGCAGTATTTT; CDR3: CSVRGGRSADTQYF
J: TRBJ1-3; D: TRBD1; size: -; V: TRBV5-6; DNA: TGTGCCAGCAGCTTGGGACAGGGAAAGTCTGGAAACACCATATATTTT; CDR3: CASSLGQGKSGNTIYF
J: TRBJ2-3; D: TRBD2; size: -; V: TRBV5-6; DNA: TGTGCCAGCAGGACCCTAGCGGGAGGCACAGATACGCAGTATTTT; CDR3: CASRTLAGGTDTQYF
J: TRBJ2-1; D: TRBD2; size: -; V: TRBV7-3; DNA: TGTGCCAGCAGCTCCTCTCCGACTAGCGGGAACAATGAGCAGTTCTTC; CDR3: CASSSSPTSGNNEQFF
J: TRBJ2-5; D: -; size: -; V: TRBV20-1; DNA: TGCAGTGCTAGTGGAGCGACCCAGTACTTC; CDR3: CSASGATQYF
J: TRBJ1-2; D: -; size: -; V: TRBV15; DNA: TGTGCCACCAGCAGAGATCAGTATGGCTACACCTTC; CDR3: CATSRDQYGYTF
J: TRBJ2-3; D: TRBD1; size: -; V: TRBV6-5; DNA: TGTGCCACTGGACAGGGGGCTGGGTGGGCAGATACGCAGTATTTT; CDR3: CATGQGAGWADTQYF
J: TRBJ1-1; D: -; size: -; V: TRBV5-1; DNA: TGCGCCAGCAGATCAGGGACAACGAACACTGAAGCTTTCTTT; CDR3: CASRSGTTNTEAFF
J: TRBJ1-4; D: -; size: -; V: TRBV7-9; DNA: TGTGCCAGCAGCGTCGGAGACAGGCAGAATGAAAAACTGTTTTTT; CDR3: CASSVGDRQNEKLFF
J: TRBJ2-5; D: -; size: many; V: TRBV20-1; DNA: TGCAGTCAGGACTTCCAAGAGACCCAGTACTTC; CDR3: CSQDFQETQYF
J: TRBJ2-2; D: TRBD1; size: -; V: TRBV6-2/TRBV6-3; DNA: TGTGCCAGCAGTTACGACAGGGTCCCAACCGGGGAGCTGTTTTTT; CDR3: CASSYDRVPTGELFF
J: TRBJ1-2; D: -; size: once; V: TRBV28; DNA: TGTGCCAGCAGGGCCTACTATGGCTACACCTTC; CDR3: CASRAYYGYTF
J: TRBJ1-1; D: -; size: -; V: TRBV3-1/TRBV3-2; DNA: TGTGCCAGCAGCCAGGGCGTGAACACTGAAGCTTTCTTT; CDR3: CASSQGVNTEAFF
J: TRBJ2-5; D: TRBD1; size: once; V: TRBV7-6; DNA: TGTGCCAGCAGCTTAGGGACAGGGGGTTTTATGGAGACCCAGTACTTC; CDR3: CASSLGTGGFMETQYF
J: TRBJ2-7; D: TRBD1; size: -; V: TRBV6-5; DNA: TGTGCCAGCAGGCCAACAGGGGGCGACGACGAGCAGTACTTC; CDR3: CASRPTGGDDEQYF
J: TRBJ1-3; D: -; size: -; V: TRBV18; DNA: TGTGCCAGCTCACCACAAAGGAGTTCAAACACCATATATTTT; CDR3: CASSPQRSSNTIYF
J: TRBJ1-3; D: TRBD1; size: -; V: TRBV28; DNA: TGTGCCAGCAGTAGGGACAGGGGGACCTCTGGAAACACCATATATTTT; CDR3: CASSRDRGTSGNTIYF
J: TRBJ2-7; D: TRBD1; size: -; V: TRBV4-3; DNA: TGCGCCAGCAGCCAAGCCGGACAGGGGGCCTACGAGCAGTACTTC; CDR3: CASSQAGQGAYEQYF
J: TRBJ2-4; D: TRBD1; size: -; V: TRBV7-8; DNA: TGTGCCAGCAGCTTAGCGGCCAGGGGGCTACCCATTCAGTACTTC; CDR3: CASSLAARGLPIQYF
J: TRBJ2-5; D: -; size: -; V: TRBV5-6; DNA: TGTGCCAGCAGCCGCCAAGAGACCCAGTACTTC; CDR3: CASSRQETQYF
J: TRBJ2-7; D: TRBD1; size: once; V: TRBV6-5; DNA: TGTGCCAGCAAGGCGTCGGACAGGGCTCGGCAGTACTTC; CDR3: CASKASDRARQYF
J: TRBJ1-3; D: -; size: -; V: TRBV23-1; DNA: TGCGCCAGCAGTCAAAGGGCGGCGACAGGAACCTCTGGAAACACCATATATTTT; CDR3: CASSQRAATGTSGNTIYF
J: TRBJ2-2; D: TRBD2; size: -; V: TRBV11-2; DNA: TGTGCCAGCAGCCCTCGTTGGGACTACAACACCGGGGAGCTGTTTTTT; CDR3: CASSPRWDYNTGELFF
J: TRBJ2-5; D: TRBD2; size: -; V: TRBV7-9; DNA: TGTGCCAGCAGTTTAAGGCGGGGAGCGGGGGGCGAGACCCAGTACTTC; CDR3: CASSLRRGAGGETQYF
J: TRBJ2-1; D: TRBD1; size: -; V: TRBV5-1; DNA: TGCGCCAGTACCTACACAGGACAGGGGCCCTACAATGAGCAGTTCTTC; CDR3: CASTYTGQGPYNEQFF
J: TRBJ2-1; D: -; size: -; V: TRBV20-1; DNA: TGCAGTGCTAGTGCGGGACTTTCCGGTGATGAGCAGTTCTTC; CDR3: CSASAGLSGDEQFF